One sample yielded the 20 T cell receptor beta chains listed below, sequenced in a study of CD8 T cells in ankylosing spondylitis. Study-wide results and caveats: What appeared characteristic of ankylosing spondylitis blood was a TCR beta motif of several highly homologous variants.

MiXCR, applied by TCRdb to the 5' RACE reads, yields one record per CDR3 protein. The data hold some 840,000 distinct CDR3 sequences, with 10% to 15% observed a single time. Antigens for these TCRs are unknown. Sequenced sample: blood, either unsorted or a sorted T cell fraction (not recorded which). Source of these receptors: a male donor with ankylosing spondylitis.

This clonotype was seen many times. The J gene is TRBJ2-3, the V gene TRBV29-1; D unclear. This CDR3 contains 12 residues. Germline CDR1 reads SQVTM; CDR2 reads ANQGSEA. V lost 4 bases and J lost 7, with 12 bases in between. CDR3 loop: CSVVRSPNTQYF. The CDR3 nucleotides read TGCAGCGTTGTGAGGAGCCCAAATACGCAGTATTTT.

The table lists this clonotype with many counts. DNA for the CDR3: TGCAGTGCTTCCCCGACAGGGGATCCCTACGAGCAGTACTTC. Residues: CSASPTGDPYEQYF. The chain employs TRBV20-1 and TRBJ2-7; TRBD1 agrees at 8 bases. With 5 bases clipped from V and 2 bases from J, the junction kept 8 bases outside the gene matches. In germline, CDR1 is DFQATT, CDR2 SNEGSKA (reference sequence). CDR3 size: 14 residues.

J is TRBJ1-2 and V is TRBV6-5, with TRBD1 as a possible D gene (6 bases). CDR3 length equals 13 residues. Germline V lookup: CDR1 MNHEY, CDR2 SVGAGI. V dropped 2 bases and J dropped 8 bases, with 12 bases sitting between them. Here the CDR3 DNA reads TGTGCCAGCAGTTACGACGGGGGCAAAGGCTACACCTTC. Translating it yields CASSYDGGKGYTF.

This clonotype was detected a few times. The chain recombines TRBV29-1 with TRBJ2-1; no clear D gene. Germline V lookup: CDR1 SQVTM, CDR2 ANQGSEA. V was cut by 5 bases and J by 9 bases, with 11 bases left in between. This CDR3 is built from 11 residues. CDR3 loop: CSVFVYGEQFF. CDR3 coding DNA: TGCAGCGTTTTTGTTTACGGTGAGCAGTTCTTC.

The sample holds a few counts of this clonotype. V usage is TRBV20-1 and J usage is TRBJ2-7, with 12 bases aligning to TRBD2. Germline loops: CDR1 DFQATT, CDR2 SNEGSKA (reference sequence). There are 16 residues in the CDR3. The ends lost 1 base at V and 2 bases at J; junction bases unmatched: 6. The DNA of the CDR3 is TGCAGTGCTAGAGGGCTACTAGCGGGAGGCACCTACGAGCAGTACTTC. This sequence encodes CSARGLLAGGTYEQYF.

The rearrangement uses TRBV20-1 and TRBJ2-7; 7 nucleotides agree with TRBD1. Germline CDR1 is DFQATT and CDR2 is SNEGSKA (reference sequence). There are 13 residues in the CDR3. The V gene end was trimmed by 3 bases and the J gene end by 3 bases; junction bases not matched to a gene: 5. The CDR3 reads CSARDRRYYEQYF. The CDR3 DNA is TGCAGTGCTAGGGACAGGCGGTACTACGAGCAGTACTTC.

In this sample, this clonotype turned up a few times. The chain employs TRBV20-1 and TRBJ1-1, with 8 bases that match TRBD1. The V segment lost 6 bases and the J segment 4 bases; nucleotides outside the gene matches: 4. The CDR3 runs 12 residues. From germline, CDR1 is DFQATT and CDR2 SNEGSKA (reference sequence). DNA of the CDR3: TGCAGTGCCTCCGACAGGGGCACTGAAGCTTTCTTT. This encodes CSASDRGTEAFF.

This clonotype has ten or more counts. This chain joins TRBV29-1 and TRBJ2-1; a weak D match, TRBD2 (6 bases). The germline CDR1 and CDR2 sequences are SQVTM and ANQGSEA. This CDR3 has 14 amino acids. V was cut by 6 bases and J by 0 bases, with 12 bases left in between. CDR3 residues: CSVGSGVSYNEQFF. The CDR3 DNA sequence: TGCAGCGTGGGTTCGGGAGTCTCCTACAATGAGCAGTTCTTC.

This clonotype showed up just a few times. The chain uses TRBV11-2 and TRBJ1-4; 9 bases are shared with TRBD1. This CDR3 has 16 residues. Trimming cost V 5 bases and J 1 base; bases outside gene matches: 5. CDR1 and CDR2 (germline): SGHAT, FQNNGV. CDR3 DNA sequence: TGTGCCAGCAGCCTCGACAGGGGGAGAACTAATGAAAAACTGTTTTTT. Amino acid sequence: CASSLDRGRTNEKLFF.

In nucleotides, the CDR3 is TGTGCCAGCAGCCGAACCTCCGGCAGGGGGGGCGTCAATGAGCAGTTCTTC. Translating gives CASSRTSGRGGVNEQFF. This chain connects TRBV9 to TRBJ2-1; D assignment may be TRBD1 or TRBD2 (7 bases each). CDR3 length equals 17 residues. Trimming removed 4 bases at V and 6 bases at J, with 23 bases between. The germline V gene encodes CDR1 SGDLS and CDR2 YYNGEE.

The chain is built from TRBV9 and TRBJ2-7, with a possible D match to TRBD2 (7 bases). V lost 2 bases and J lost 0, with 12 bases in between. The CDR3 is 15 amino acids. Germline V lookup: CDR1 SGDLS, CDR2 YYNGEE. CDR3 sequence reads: CASSVTAGASYEQYF. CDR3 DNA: TGTGCCAGCAGCGTTACCGCGGGGGCCTCCTACGAGCAGTACTTC.

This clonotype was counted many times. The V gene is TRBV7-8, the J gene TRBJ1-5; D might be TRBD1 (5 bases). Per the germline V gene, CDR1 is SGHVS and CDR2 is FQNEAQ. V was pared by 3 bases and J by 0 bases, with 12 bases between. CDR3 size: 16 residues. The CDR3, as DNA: TGTGCCAGCAGCTTTGACCGGGGCTATAGCAATCAGCCCCAGCATTTT. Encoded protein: CASSFDRGYSNQPQHF.

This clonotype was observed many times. DNA of the CDR3: TGTGCCATCAGTGAGGGAAGTACGACGCAGTTCTTC. It specifies CAISEGSTTQFF. This chain joins TRBV10-3 and TRBJ2-1, with D unclear. The length of the CDR3 is 12 residues. Trimming shortened V by 2 bases and J by 12 bases, and 11 bases separated the two germline ends. CDR1 ENHRY and CDR2 SYGVKD come from the germline V gene.

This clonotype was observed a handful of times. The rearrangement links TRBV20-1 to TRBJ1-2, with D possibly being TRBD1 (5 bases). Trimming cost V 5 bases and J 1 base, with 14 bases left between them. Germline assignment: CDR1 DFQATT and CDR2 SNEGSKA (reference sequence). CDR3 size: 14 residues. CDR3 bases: TGCAGTGCTGTCCAGGGTAGGGGTAACTATGGCTACACCTTC. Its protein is CSAVQGRGNYGYTF.

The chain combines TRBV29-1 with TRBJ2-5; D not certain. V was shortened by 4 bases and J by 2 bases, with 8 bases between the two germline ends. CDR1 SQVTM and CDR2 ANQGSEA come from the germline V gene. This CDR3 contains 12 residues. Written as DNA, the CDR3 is TGCAGCGTTGTGGGCAAGCAAGAGACCCAGTACTTC. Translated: CSVVGKQETQYF.

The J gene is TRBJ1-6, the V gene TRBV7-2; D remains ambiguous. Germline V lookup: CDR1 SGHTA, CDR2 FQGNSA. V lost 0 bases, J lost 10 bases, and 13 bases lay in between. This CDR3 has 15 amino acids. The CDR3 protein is CASSLAVGVGSPLHF. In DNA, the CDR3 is TGTGCCAGCAGCTTAGCTGTGGGAGTCGGGTCACCCCTCCACTTT.

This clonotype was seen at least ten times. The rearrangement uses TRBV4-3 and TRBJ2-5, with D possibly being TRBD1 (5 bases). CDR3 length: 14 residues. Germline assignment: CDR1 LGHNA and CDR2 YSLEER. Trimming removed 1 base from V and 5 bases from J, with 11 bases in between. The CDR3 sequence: CASSQGTFGETQYF. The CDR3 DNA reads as TGCGCCAGCAGCCAAGGGACATTCGGGGAGACCCAGTACTTC.

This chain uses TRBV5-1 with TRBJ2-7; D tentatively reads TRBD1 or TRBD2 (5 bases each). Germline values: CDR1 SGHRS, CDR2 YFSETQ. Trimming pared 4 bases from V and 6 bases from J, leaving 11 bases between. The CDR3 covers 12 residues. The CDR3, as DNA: TGCGCCAGCAGCGGGGGTTCGGGCGAGCAGTACTTC. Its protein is CASSGGSGEQYF. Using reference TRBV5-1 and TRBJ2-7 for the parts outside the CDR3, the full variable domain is KAGVTQTPRYLIKTRGQQVTLSCSPISGHRSVSWYQQTPGQGLQFLFEYFSETQRNKGNFPGRFSGRQFSNSRSEMNVSTLELGDSALYLCASSGGSGEQYFGPGTRLTVT.

CDR3 in DNA: TGTGCCAGCAGTGAATGGGCGGGAAGAGGTGGCGAGCAGTACTTC. The encoded protein is CASSEWAGRGGEQYF. The V call is TRBV25-1, the J call TRBJ2-7; TRBD2 is a possible D gene (6 bases). Germline V CDR1 and CDR2: MGHDK, SYGVNS. V was shortened by 1 base and J by 6 bases, with 16 bases between the two germline ends. The CDR3 runs to 15 residues.

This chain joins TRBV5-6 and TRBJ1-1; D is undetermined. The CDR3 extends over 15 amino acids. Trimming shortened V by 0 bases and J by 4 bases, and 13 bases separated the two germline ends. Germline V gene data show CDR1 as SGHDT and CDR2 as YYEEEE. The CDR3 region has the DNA TGTGCCAGCAGCTTGGTAGATAGGGAAGGCACTGAAGCTTTCTTT. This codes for CASSLVDREGTEAFF. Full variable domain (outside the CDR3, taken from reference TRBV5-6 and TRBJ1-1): DAGVTQSPTHLIKTRGQQVTLRCSPKSGHDTVSWYQQALGQGPQFIFQYYEEEERQRGNFPDRFSGHQFPNYSSELNVNALLLGDSALYLCASSLVDREGTEAFFGQGTRLTVV.